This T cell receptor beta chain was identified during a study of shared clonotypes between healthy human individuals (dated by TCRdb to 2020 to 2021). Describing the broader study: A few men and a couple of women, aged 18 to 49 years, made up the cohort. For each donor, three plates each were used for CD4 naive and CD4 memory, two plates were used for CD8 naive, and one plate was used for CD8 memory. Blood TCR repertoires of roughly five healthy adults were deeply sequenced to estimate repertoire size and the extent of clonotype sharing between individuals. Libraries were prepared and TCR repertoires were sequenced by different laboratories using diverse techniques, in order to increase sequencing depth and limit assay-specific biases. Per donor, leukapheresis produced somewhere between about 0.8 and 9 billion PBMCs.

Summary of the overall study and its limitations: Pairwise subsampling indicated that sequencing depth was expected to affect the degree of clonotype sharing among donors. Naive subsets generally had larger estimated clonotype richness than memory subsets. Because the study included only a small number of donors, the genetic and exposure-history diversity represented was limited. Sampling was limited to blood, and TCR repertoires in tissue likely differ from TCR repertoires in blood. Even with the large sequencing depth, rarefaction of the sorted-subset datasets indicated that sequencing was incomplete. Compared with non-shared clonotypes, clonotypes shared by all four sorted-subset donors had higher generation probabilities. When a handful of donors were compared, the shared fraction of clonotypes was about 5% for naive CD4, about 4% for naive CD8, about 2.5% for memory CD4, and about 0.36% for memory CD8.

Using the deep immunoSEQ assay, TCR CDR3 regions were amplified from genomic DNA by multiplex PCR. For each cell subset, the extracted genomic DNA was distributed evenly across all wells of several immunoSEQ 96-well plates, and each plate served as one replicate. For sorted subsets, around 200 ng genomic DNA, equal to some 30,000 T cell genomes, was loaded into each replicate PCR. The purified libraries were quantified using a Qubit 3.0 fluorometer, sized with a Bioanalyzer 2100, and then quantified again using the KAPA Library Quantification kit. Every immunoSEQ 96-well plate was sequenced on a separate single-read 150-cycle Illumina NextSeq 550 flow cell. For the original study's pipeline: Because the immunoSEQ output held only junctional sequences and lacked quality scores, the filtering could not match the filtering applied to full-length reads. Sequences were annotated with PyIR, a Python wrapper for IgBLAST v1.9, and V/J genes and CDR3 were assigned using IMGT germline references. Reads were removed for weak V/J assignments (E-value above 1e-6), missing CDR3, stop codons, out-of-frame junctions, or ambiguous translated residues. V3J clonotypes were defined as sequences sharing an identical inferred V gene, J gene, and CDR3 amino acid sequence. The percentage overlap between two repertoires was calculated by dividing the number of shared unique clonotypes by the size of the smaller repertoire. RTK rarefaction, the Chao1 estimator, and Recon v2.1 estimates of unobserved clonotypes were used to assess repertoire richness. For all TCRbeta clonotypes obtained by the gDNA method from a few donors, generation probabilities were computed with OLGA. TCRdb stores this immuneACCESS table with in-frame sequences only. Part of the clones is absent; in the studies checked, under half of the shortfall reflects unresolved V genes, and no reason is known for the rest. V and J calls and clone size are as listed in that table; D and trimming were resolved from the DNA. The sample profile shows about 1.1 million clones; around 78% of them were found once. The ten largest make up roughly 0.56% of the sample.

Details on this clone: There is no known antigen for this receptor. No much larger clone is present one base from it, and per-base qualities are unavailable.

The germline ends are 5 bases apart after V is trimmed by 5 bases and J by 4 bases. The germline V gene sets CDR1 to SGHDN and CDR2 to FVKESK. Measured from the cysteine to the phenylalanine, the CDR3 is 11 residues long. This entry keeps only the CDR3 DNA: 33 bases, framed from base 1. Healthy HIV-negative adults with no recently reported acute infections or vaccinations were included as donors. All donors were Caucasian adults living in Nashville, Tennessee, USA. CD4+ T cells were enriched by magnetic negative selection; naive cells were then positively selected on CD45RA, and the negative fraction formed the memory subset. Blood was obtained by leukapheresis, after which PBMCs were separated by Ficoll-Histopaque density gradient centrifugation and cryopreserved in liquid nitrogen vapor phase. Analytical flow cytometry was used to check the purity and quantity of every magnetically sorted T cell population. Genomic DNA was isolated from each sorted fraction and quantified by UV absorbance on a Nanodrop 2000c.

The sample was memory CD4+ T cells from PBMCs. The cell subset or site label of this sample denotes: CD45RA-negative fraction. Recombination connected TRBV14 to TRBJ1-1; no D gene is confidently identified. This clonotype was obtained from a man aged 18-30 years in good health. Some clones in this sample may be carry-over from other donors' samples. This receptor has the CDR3 CASSARTEAFF. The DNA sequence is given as TGTGCCAGCAGCGCACGCACTGAAGCTTTCTTT.